The next 29 T cell receptor beta chains were all read from a single sample in a study of human thymus T cells. Surgeons resected thymus tissue during corrective heart surgery. Clones were sequenced by immunoSEQ multiplex PCR, and TCRdb holds only the in-frame ones, with some missing. The profile shows some 120,000 clones, 90% to 95% of them singletons. Sequenced sample: thymus tissue. These receptors came from a boy younger than two with a congenital heart defect but otherwise immunologically healthy.

The V gene is TRBV27, the J gene TRBJ1-6, with 8 bases matching TRBD1. Germline values: CDR1 MNHEY, CDR2 SMNVEV (reference sequence). Losses at the gene ends were 4 bases for V and 10 bases for J; bases not matched to a gene: 15. The length of the CDR3 is 17 residues. The CDR3 region is CASSSRSGGGGRSPLHF. As DNA, the CDR3 is TGTGCCAGCAGTTCCCGGTCAGGGGGCGGCGGTCGGTCACCCCTCCACTTT.

The rearrangement links TRBV6-6 to TRBJ2-7; D unclear. Deletions cut 3 bases from V and 2 bases from J, with 11 bases between. The length of the CDR3 is 14 residues. Germline CDR1 is MNHNY and CDR2 is SVGAGI (reference sequence). CDR3 residues: CASSYSLTTYEQYF. CDR3 DNA: TGTGCCAGCAGTTATTCTTTAACGACCTACGAGCAGTACTTC.

This clone was picked up one time. The rearrangement joins TRBV7-2 to TRBJ2-7; TRBD2 matches at 12 bases. The V gene end was trimmed by 8 bases and the J gene end by 2 bases; junction bases not matched to a gene: 7. Germline V lookup: CDR1 SGHTA, CDR2 FQGNSA. The CDR3 has 15 residues. CDR3: CASGLLAGGTYEQYF. The CDR3 region has the DNA TGTGCCAGCGGCCTTCTAGCGGGGGGGACCTACGAGCAGTACTTC.

The chain has TRBV4-1 and TRBJ2-5, with 13 bases that match TRBD2. Germline V gene sequence: CDR1 MGHRA, CDR2 YSYEKL. Losses at the gene ends were 0 bases for V and 5 bases for J; bases not matched to a gene: 6. The CDR3 covers 17 residues. The CDR3 sequence: CASSQDRGLAGVETQYF. Here the CDR3 DNA reads TGCGCCAGCAGCCAAGATAGAGGACTAGCGGGGGTGGAGACCCAGTACTTC.

The CDR3 is CASSPEGRQGMNTEAFF. The CDR3 DNA reads TGTGCCAGCAGCCCTGAGGGGAGACAGGGGATGAACACTGAAGCTTTCTTT. The chain is built from TRBV5-6 and TRBJ1-1; TRBD1 aligns across 8 bases. Trimming cost V 4 bases and J 0 bases; bases outside gene matches: 11. The CDR3 runs 17 residues. The germline V gene encodes CDR1 SGHDT and CDR2 YYEEEE.

In its sample, this clone was seen once. The chain combines TRBV19 with TRBJ1-1; the D gene is possibly TRBD1 (5 bases). CDR1 is LNHDA and CDR2 is SQIVND in the germline V gene (reference sequence). V gave up 3 bases and J gave up 3 bases, with 23 bases separating them. CDR3 length: 18 amino acids. The CDR3 region is CASSMVFGGRVRYTEAFF. Written as DNA, the CDR3 is TGTGCCAGTAGTATGGTTTTTGGGGGTAGGGTGCGTTACACTGAAGCTTTCTTT.

The gene calls are TRBV20-1 and TRBJ1-2, with D unclear. V lost 7 bases, J lost 3 bases, and 9 bases lay in between. CDR3 length: 11 amino acids. Germline V gene data show CDR1 as DFQATT and CDR2 as SNEGSKA (reference sequence). In DNA, the CDR3 is TGCAGTGTCGGACTTCACTATGGCTACACCTTC. This sequence encodes CSVGLHYGYTF.

The rearrangement uses TRBV5-1 and TRBJ2-5; 14 positions match TRBD2. The length of the CDR3 is 18 residues. Trimming cost V 0 bases and J 3 bases; bases outside gene matches: 7. CDR1 SGHRS and CDR2 YFSETQ come from the germline V gene. The CDR3 DNA follows: TGCGCCAGCAGCTTGGGGACTAGCGGGGGGTCCAAAAAAGAGACCCAGTACTTC. Its protein product is CASSLGTSGGSKKETQYF.

Written as DNA, the CDR3 is TGTGCCAGCAGCTTAGGGGTTGAAGCTTTCTTT. Its protein product is CASSLGVEAFF. This chain uses TRBV7-9 with TRBJ1-1; no reliable D call. The CDR3 is made up of 11 amino acids. Germline CDR1 and CDR2: SEHNR and FQNEAQ (reference sequence). V was trimmed by 1 base and J by 7 bases, leaving 4 bases between them.

The V and J genes are TRBV13 and TRBJ1-1; D unresolved. There are 11 residues in the CDR3. Germline CDR1 and CDR2: PRHDT and FYEKMQ (reference sequence). V lost 5 bases, J lost 7 bases, and 8 bases lay in between. The CDR3 sequence is CASSAGLEAFF. The DNA of the CDR3 is TGTGCCAGCAGCGCCGGACTTGAAGCTTTCTTT.

The V gene is TRBV5-4, the J gene TRBJ2-7; 10 bases align to TRBD1. Per the germline V gene, CDR1 is SGHNT and CDR2 is YYREEE (reference sequence). Trimming took 0 bases from V and 6 from J; bases not matched to a gene: 3. The CDR3 runs 14 residues. The CDR3 DNA is TGTGCCAGCAGCTTGGGACAGGGGGCCCTCGAGCAGTACTTC. Protein: CASSLGQGALEQYF.

This chain connects TRBV6-6 to TRBJ1-5, with D hard to call. This CDR3 has 12 amino acids. The germline V and J ends were trimmed by 6 bases and 3 bases, with 6 bases remaining between them. Per the germline V gene, CDR1 is MNHNY and CDR2 is SVGAGI (reference sequence). CDR3 coding DNA: TGTGCCAGCAGCCTCCCCAATCAGCCCCAGCATTTT. Translation: CASSLPNQPQHF.

This clone was counted between two and nine times. V gene TRBV7-9 combines with J gene TRBJ2-5, with no clear D. V lost 2 bases and J lost 5, with 12 bases in between. The CDR3 extends over 14 amino acids. Germline values: CDR1 SEHNR, CDR2 FQNEAQ (reference sequence). The CDR3 nucleotides are TGTGCCAGCAGCTTAATTTCTAGTAAGGAGACCCAGTACTTC. This sequence encodes CASSLISSKETQYF.

This chain links TRBV5-1 with TRBJ2-2; D is undetermined. V was clipped by 0 bases and J by 2 bases, with 5 bases between them. The germline V gene has CDR1 SGHRS and CDR2 YFSETQ. The CDR3 is made up of 14 amino acids. Written as DNA, the CDR3 is TGCGCCAGCAGCTTGGCCCTTAACACCGGGGAGCTGTTTTTT. It is translated as CASSLALNTGELFF.

CDR3 amino acids: CAWTPFFLKGRSTDTQYF. DNA for the CDR3: TGTGCCTGGACACCGTTTTTTTTAAAGGGTAGAAGCACAGATACGCAGTATTTT. The rearrangement joins TRBV30 to TRBJ2-3, with D unclear. CDR1 is GTSNPN, CDR2 SVGIG, per germline (reference sequence). Trimming removed 4 bases at V and 0 bases at J, with 23 bases between. The CDR3 spans 18 residues.

The V and J genes are TRBV7-8 and TRBJ1-3; the D is unclear. V shed 2 bases and J shed 2 bases, with 1 base lying between them. This CDR3 region has 12 residues. The V gene's germline CDR1 is SGHVS and CDR2 FQNEAQ. The CDR3 reads CASSLPGNTIYF. DNA for the CDR3: TGTGCCAGCAGCTTACCTGGAAACACCATATATTTT.

The rearrangement links TRBV18 to TRBJ1-1; 8 bases match TRBD1. The length of the CDR3 is 13 residues. The germline V gene has CDR1 KGHSH and CDR2 LQKENI. The V and J ends lost 1 base and 6 bases, in that order; junction bases with no gene match: 1. The chain's CDR3 is CASSPLRGPEAFF. CDR3 coding DNA: TGTGCCAGCTCACCACTCAGGGGGCCTGAAGCTTTCTTT.

V and J are TRBV4-3 and TRBJ2-7; tentatively, D is TRBD2 (6 bases). Germline lookup yields CDR1 LGHNA and CDR2 YSLEER. This CDR3 comprises 15 residues. Trimming cost V 0 bases and J 3 bases, with 12 bases left between them. CDR3 sequence reads: CASSQEAGGHYEQYF. DNA for the CDR3: TGCGCCAGCAGCCAAGAAGCCGGGGGTCACTACGAGCAGTACTTC.

The chain links TRBV15 to TRBJ2-7, with 9 bases fitting TRBD1. The CDR3 runs 17 residues. From germline, CDR1 is LNHNV and CDR2 YYDKDF (reference sequence). The V segment lost 1 base and the J segment 2 bases; nucleotides outside the gene matches: 9. The CDR3 is CATSRGSRTGDPYEQYF. The CDR3 DNA sequence: TGTGCCACCAGCAGAGGGTCTCGGACAGGGGACCCCTACGAGCAGTACTTC.

The genes are TRBV6-1 and TRBJ2-7; 9 bases align to TRBD2. Germline V gene lookup returns CDR1 MNHNS and CDR2 SASEGT. The CDR3 length is 18 residues. Germline trimming cut 1 base from V and 0 bases from J; bases unmatched to any gene: 10. The DNA for the CDR3 is TGTGCCAGCAGTGAAGGTGTAGCGGGGGCGCCGAGCTCCTACGAGCAGTACTTC. This translates into CASSEGVAGAPSSYEQYF.

V and J are TRBV9 and TRBJ2-1; D is ambiguous. The CDR3 runs to 14 residues. Germline V CDR1 and CDR2: SGDLS, YYNGEE. With 6 bases removed from V and 4 bases from J, the gap between germline ends came to 14 bases. CDR3 in amino acids: CASTLTPRYNEQFF. For the CDR3, the DNA is TGTGCCAGCACCCTTACCCCCCGGTACAATGAGCAGTTCTTC. The full variable domain, rest sourced from reference TRBV9 and TRBJ2-1, is DSGVTQTPKHLITATGQRVTLRCSPRSGDLSVYWYQQSLDQGLQFLIQYYNGEERAKGNILERFSAQQFPDLHSELNLSSLELGDSALYFCASTLTPRYNEQFFGPGTRLTVL.

The genes are TRBV4-1 and TRBJ2-3, with D possibly being TRBD1 or TRBD2 (5 bases each). There are 15 residues in the CDR3. Germline V gene sequence: CDR1 MGHRA, CDR2 YSYEKL. Trimming left V 3 bases short and J 4 bases short, with 14 bases between. The chain's CDR3 is CASSHRDQGSDTQYF. The DNA for the CDR3 is TGCGCCAGCAGCCACCGGGACCAAGGTTCAGATACGCAGTATTTT.

V usage is TRBV30 and J usage is TRBJ1-6; D remains unclear. CDR1 is GTSNPN and CDR2 is SVGIG in the germline V gene (reference sequence). Trimming cost V 0 bases and J 5 bases, with 14 bases left between them. This CDR3 contains 16 residues. CDR3 residues: CAWSVPLDLDNSPLHF. Here the CDR3 DNA reads TGTGCCTGGAGTGTACCCCTGGACCTTGATAATTCACCCCTCCACTTT.

This sequence joins TRBV14 and TRBJ1-2; tentatively, D is TRBD1 (5 bases). Germline V CDR1 and CDR2: SGHDN, FVKESK. V lost 0 bases and J 4 bases, leaving 21 bases between the germline ends. The CDR3 is made up of 18 amino acids. The CDR3 sequence is CASSQDFEAGRMSYGYTF. CDR3 nucleotides: TGTGCCAGCAGCCAAGATTTTGAGGCAGGGAGGATGAGCTATGGCTACACCTTC.

The chain couples TRBV7-9 to TRBJ2-7; possibly TRBD1 for D (5 bases). The CDR3 consists of 14 residues. Trimming removed 5 bases at V and 1 base at J, with 12 bases between. The V gene's germline CDR1 is SEHNR and CDR2 FQNEAQ (reference sequence). The CDR3 here is CASSPKTASYEQYF. The CDR3 DNA reads TGTGCCAGCAGCCCTAAGACAGCATCCTACGAGCAGTACTTC.

The chain uses TRBV27 and TRBJ1-4; 8 nucleotides align to TRBD1. Germline CDR1 reads MNHEY; CDR2 reads SMNVEV (reference sequence). The V and J ends lost 5 bases and 8 bases, in that order; junction bases with no gene match: 13. This CDR3 contains 16 residues. The CDR3 here is CASSPTPDRVREKLFF. CDR3 DNA: TGTGCCAGCAGTCCCACCCCGGACAGGGTGAGGGAAAAACTGTTTTTT.

This rearrangement joins TRBV10-3 to TRBJ1-1, with D possibly matching TRBD1 (5 bases). The CDR3 length is 14 residues. From germline, CDR1 is ENHRY and CDR2 SYGVKD. With 0 bases removed from V and 4 bases from J, the gap between germline ends came to 9 bases. CDR3 sequence (DNA): TGTGCCATCAGTGAGTCGGGGGAGAGCACTGAAGCTTTCTTT. Residues: CAISESGESTEAFF.

This clone was found once. The gene calls are TRBV18 and TRBJ1-2; 7 bases are shared with TRBD1. Per the germline V gene, CDR1 is KGHSH and CDR2 is LQKENI. Trimming at V came to 3 bases and at J to 4 bases, leaving 5 bases not matched to a gene. The CDR3 spans 14 residues. CDR3 in amino acids: CASSPMTGRYGYTF. The CDR3, as DNA: TGTGCCAGCTCACCGATGACAGGGCGCTATGGCTACACCTTC.

The chain has TRBV11-2 and TRBJ2-5; D may match TRBD1 or TRBD2 (5 bases each). This CDR3 spans 13 amino acids. V lost 5 bases and J lost 5, with 12 bases in between. Germline lookup yields CDR1 SGHAT and CDR2 FQNNGV. In DNA, the CDR3 is TGTGCCAGCAGCCGGGACGTATTGGAGACCCAGTACTTC. It specifies CASSRDVLETQYF.